This T cell receptor (beta chain) derives from a study of cytomegalovirus exposure and HLA in healthy donors. The study, taken as a whole, reports: The analysis excluded some indistinguishable V segments, including TRBV6-2 and TRBV6-3. An analysis was carried out later, and it reportedly showed fewer N-insertions in an Asian-associated ancestry cluster than the roughly 670-donor mean. Looking again later, the authors saw that most CMV-associated TCR beta chains seemed HLA-restricted. Analysis performed later showed TCR beta chains linked to HLA being more clonally expanded than equally common others.

It was with 60 Vbeta and 13 Jbeta primers that the PCR ran. This table comes from immunoSEQ multiplex PCR, and its TCRdb copy is limited to in-frame clones, with some not included. The sample holds approximately 170,000 clones, 82% seen once. A word on this clone: Its antigen is undetermined.

The V and J ends lost 4 bases and 3 bases respectively, with 12 bases between them. CDR1 and CDR2 from the germline V gene are SQVTM and ANQGSEA. This CDR3 contains 14 residues. Sample: PBMCs. The sequence was collected from a male donor in good health and CMV-seronegative. The rearrangement joins TRBV29-1 to TRBJ2-2, with unresolved D. Here the CDR3 DNA reads TGCAGCGTTGTGCAAAACCGGGACACCGGGGAGCTGTTTTTT. Protein sequence: CSVVQNRDTGELFF.